This T cell receptor (beta chain) was obtained from a study of blood T cell repertoires in COVID-19. Across the study: The study drew acute and convalescent COVID-19 samples from the United States, Italy and Spain. From T cells, B-cell-depleted T cells, or PBMCs came the material, which was cDNA or gDNA.

Per the authors' pipeline: Cell counts per sample came from amplifying reference gene primers. Generated by immunoSEQ multiplex PCR, the TCRdb table keeps only in-frame clones and is missing some. Clone size and V and J calls were adopted from that table, with D and trimming inferred from the DNA. This sample has some 150,000 clones, with approximately 89% found just once. The CDR3 loop spans 15 amino acids. Trimming cost V 0 bases and J 5 bases; bases outside gene matches: 3. Germline-derived CDR1 and CDR2 are SGHKS and YYEKEE (reference sequence). Sequences were obtained from peripheral blood. This receptor was taken from a human donor in a cohort sampled during active COVID-19. The chain recombines TRBV5-5 with TRBJ1-4; 8 bases fit TRBD1. The CDR3 DNA follows: TGTGCCAGCAGCTTGGCGGACAGGGACAATGAAAAACTGTTTTTT. Translating it yields CASSLADRDNEKLFF.